This T cell receptor (beta chain) was captured in a study of beta chain features in type 1 diabetes. The overall study: In all, around 99 million sorted cells from all samples were analyzed. Notes on the study in general: Significant though moderate, a shortening of TCRB CDR3s appeared in all four CD4+ subsets of Type 1 diabetes patients. Patients with type 1 diabetes carried fewer insertions and had more deletions at their VDJ junctions. Researchers cautioned that cDNA sequencing could over-represent cells with high TCR expression.

The V gene lost 0 bases and the J gene lost 2 bases, with 6 bases spanning the gap. This CDR3 region has 14 residues. Germline V lookup: CDR1 PRHDT, CDR2 FYEKMQ (reference sequence). This clone has only a few counts. Its antigen is unidentified. Donors contributed one heparinised blood draw apiece, averaging roughly 0.12 L. Since all of the isolated RNA was reverse transcribed, expressed TCRB transcripts were what got sequenced. The assay was immunoSEQ multiplex PCR, and TCRdb's table has in-frame clones only and misses some. The profile shows 250,000 to 300,000 clones, 13% to 15% of them singletons. This chain links TRBV13 with TRBJ2-3; no definite D call. This TCR was recovered from a man in his thirties or forties with type 1 diabetes. The sample was naive CD4+ T cells from blood. CDR3: CASSLGRFTDTQYF. DNA of the CDR3: TGTGCCAGCAGCTTAGGGCGGTTCACAGATACGCAGTATTTT.